The rows below give T cell receptor beta chains drawn from one sample of a study of T-cell memory formation after mild COVID-19. Via MiXCR, TCRdb re-called the 5' RACE reads, giving one row per CDR3 protein. Of roughly 300,000 distinct CDR3 sequences detected, about an eighth appear once; the ten largest clones hold over 20%. The specimen sequenced was PBMCs or a T cell subset sorted from them (not recorded which). These receptors originate from a young man who had mild COVID-19 (a few samples of this study predate the infection). Cell type and time point are not known. The CDR3 runs from the conserved cysteine through the conserved F or W. Each record gives: V gene, J gene, D gene, clone size, CDR3 DNA, CDR3 protein. D genes are given only for firm matches. The listing skips clone size in some rows; elsewhere it reads once, few, many or a size class.

TRBV14,TRBJ2-1,TRBD1,few,TGTGCCAGCAGCCAACTTTTTAGGGGACAGGGGTATGGTGAGCAGTTCTTC,CASSQLFRGQGYGEQFF
TRBV7-9,TRBJ1-4,-,-,TGTGCCAGCAGCGAAGCGGGGGGGGGCGAAAAACTGTTTTTT,CASSEAGGGEKLFF
TRBV11-2,TRBJ1-2,-,-,TGTGCCAGCAGCATAGATACAGGAAGGGGAGGCTACACCTTC,CASSIDTGRGGYTF
TRBV10-3,TRBJ2-7,-,few,TGTGCCATCAGTGAAGGTTCAGTCTCCGAGCAGTACTTC,CAISEGSVSEQYF
TRBV7-2,TRBJ2-3,TRBD1,many,TGTGCCAGCAGCTCAAGACAGGGACACCTCACGGATACGCAGTATTTT,CASSSRQGHLTDTQYF
TRBV11-2,TRBJ1-3,TRBD1,-,TGTGCCAGCAGACCTACAGGGGCTGGAAACACCATATATTTT,CASRPTGAGNTIYF
TRBV6-4,TRBJ1-5,-,-,TGTGCCAGCAGAACAGGGCACCCCAATCAGCCCCAGCATTTT,CASRTGHPNQPQHF
TRBV7-2,TRBJ2-2,-,few,TGTGCCAGCAGCTTATTATGGGGGGCCGGCGGGGAGCTGTTTTTT,CASSLLWGAGGELFF
TRBV5-1,TRBJ2-2,-,many,TGCGCCAGCAGCTTCGCAGGGGATTCAACCGGGGAGCTGTTTTTT,CASSFAGDSTGELFF
TRBV20-1,TRBJ2-3,TRBD2,few,TGCAGTGCCAGTCCGGAACTAGCGGTCACAGATACGCAGTATTTT,CSASPELAVTDTQYF
TRBV5-1,TRBJ2-1,-,-,TGCGCCAGCAGCTTGGGGCCGGGACGCAATGAGCAGTTCTTC,CASSLGPGRNEQFF
TRBV5-4,TRBJ2-1,-,-,TGTGCCAGCAAGGACTCCTTATCGGGGGACTACAATGAGCAGTTCTTC,CASKDSLSGDYNEQFF
TRBV5-1,TRBJ2-3,-,-,TGCGCCAGCAGCCCCGATGATACGCAGTATTTT,CASSPDDTQYF
TRBV7-3,TRBJ1-1,-,-,TGTGCCAGCAGCTTCAGGGGCGGGGAAGCTTTCTTT,CASSFRGGEAFF
TRBV7-2,TRBJ1-3,-,few,TGTGCCAGCGCCCGCGGCCAGGGCTCTGGAAACACCATATATTTT,CASARGQGSGNTIYF
TRBV12-3/TRBV12-4,TRBJ1-1,TRBD1,-,TGTGCCAGCAGTTTCGGGGACAGGGGGTATACTGAAGCTTTCTTT,CASSFGDRGYTEAFF
TRBV5-1,TRBJ2-5,TRBD1,few,TGCGCCAGTTGGGACAGTGGGTCGGAGACCCAGTACTTC,CASWDSGSETQYF